This T cell receptor (beta chain) was identified in a study of T cell responses to AZD1222 COVID-19 vaccine. As for the study in general: Investigators merged groups given second doses at roughly 4 or roughly 12 weeks. Study-wide results and caveats: Mostly white British, mostly female donors; authors suggested clonal diversity may be underestimated. Only five or six people who got AZD1222 tested seropositive at baseline.

V was shortened by 0 bases and J by 2 bases, with 2 bases between the two germline ends. The CDR3 sequence is 12 residues long. Germline V gene data show CDR1 as SGHAT and CDR2 as FQNNGV. Assay used: immunoSEQ multiplex PCR; TCRdb lists only in-frame clones, some missing. This table has about 140,000 clones, around 93% appearing once. Turning to this clone: Its target is unknown.

The V call is TRBV11-2, the J call TRBJ2-7; D gene ambiguous. The sequencing here drew on peripheral blood, taken on day 0 of AZD1222 vaccination. This TCR derives from an adult in good health. CDR3 bases: TGTGCCAGCAGCTTAGATACCTACGAGCAGTACTTC. Its protein is CASSLDTYEQYF.